This section outlines one T cell receptor beta chain sequence together with its context. What it recognizes is unknown. It may be a read error: a sequence one base away is much more abundant. It is likely a read error, because the conserved phenylalanine at the end of the CDR3 is missing. The sample originates from a study of breast tumors, draining lymph nodes, adjacent tissues. General study points: Tumor T cell lymph node origin was a supported hypothesis, not proven. Tumor TCR diversity was below lymph nodes but above nontumor tissue. Data fit most tumor T cells coming from lymph node, expanding in tumor. Luminal-like breast cancer showed significantly higher tumor–nontumor repertoire similarity than basal-like.

The V and J ends lost 1 base and 2 bases, in that order; junction bases with no gene match: 6. The CDR3 is 16 amino acids. Germline CDR1 and CDR2: DFQATT and SNEGSKA (reference sequence). One entry per CDR3 protein, called by TCRdb with MiXCR from the multiplex PCR reads. The table has 290,000 or so distinct CDR3 sequences, about 30% seen once; the top ten hold 0.85% to 1.3%. Axillary draining lymph nodes of breast cancer patients supplied the node samples. Sample: axillary lymph node tissue. This TCR was sampled from a female donor with breast cancer. Some clones in this sample may be carry-over from other donors' samples. The chain uses TRBV20-1 and TRBJ2-3; 10 nucleotides match TRBD1. CDR3 sequence: CSARAPGQGITDTQYC. DNA for the CDR3: TGCAGTGCTAGAGCCCCGGGACAGGGGATCACAGATACGCAGTATTGT.